This T cell receptor (beta chain) is from a study of blood T cells in healthy people across ages. Next came a second PCR, run for about 7 to 11 cycles, which used a sample-barcoded 5' primer along with a J-beta primer mix. TCRdb processed the 5' RACE reads anew with MiXCR; each CDR3 protein has one entry. The sample shows 2 million or so distinct CDR3 sequences, roughly 49% of them seen only once. In germline, CDR1 is DFQATT, CDR2 SNEGSKA (reference sequence). V gave up 0 bases and J gave up 7 bases; unmatched junction bases: 12. The CDR3 is 16 residues long. Sequences were obtained from blood. This clonotype was sampled from a woman aged 40 to 50 in good health. This chain uses TRBV20-1 with TRBJ2-5, with 9 nucleotides matching TRBD2. CDR3 nucleotides: TGCAGTGCTAGAGATGTGAAGCGGGGGGACGCGGGGACCCAGTACTTC. Translated: CSARDVKRGDAGTQYF.